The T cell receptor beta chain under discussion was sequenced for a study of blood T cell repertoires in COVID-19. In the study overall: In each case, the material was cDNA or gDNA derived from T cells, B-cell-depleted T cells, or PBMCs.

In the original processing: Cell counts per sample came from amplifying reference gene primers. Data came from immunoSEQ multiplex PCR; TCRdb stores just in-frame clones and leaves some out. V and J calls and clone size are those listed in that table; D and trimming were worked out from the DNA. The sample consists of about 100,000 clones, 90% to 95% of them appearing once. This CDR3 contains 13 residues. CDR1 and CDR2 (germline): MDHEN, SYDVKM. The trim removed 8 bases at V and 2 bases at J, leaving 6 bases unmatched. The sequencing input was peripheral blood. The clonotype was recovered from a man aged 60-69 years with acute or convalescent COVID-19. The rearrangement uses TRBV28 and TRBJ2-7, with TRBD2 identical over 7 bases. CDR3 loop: CASRREGPYEQYF. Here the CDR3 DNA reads TGTGCCAGCCGGAGGGAGGGCCCCTACGAGCAGTACTTC.